Shown below are 20 T cell receptor beta chains from a single sample sequenced in a study of radiation and T cells in renal cell carcinoma. Some clones are missing from TCRdb's copy, which holds only in-frame ones; the method was immunoSEQ multiplex PCR. The data show roughly 170,000 clones, about 87% seen once. Documented time point: blood 4 weeks post-SBRT, at nephrectomy. Treatment given: 15 Gy SBRT to primary tumor, nephrectomy 4 weeks later. This material consisted of blood, taken from a patient whose treatment included radiotherapy and nephrectomy. These receptors all come from a woman between 50 and 59 years old with renal cell carcinoma.

Here the CDR3 reads CASSVESGFTYEQYF. CDR3 sequence (DNA): TGTGCCAGCAGCGTAGAATCGGGATTTACCTACGAGCAGTACTTC. V usage is TRBV9 and J usage is TRBJ2-7; TRBD2 might be the D (5 bases). This CDR3 is 15 amino acids long. The germline V and J ends were trimmed by 0 bases and 2 bases, with 12 bases remaining between them. Germline V gene lookup returns CDR1 SGDLS and CDR2 YYNGEE.

The V and J genes are TRBV9 and TRBJ1-6; 9 nucleotides agree with TRBD1. The V segment lost 4 bases and the J segment 9 bases; nucleotides outside the gene matches: 2. The CDR3 runs to 13 residues. The germline CDR1 and CDR2 sequences are SGDLS and YYNGEE. Here the CDR3 DNA reads TGTGCCAGCAGCCCACAGGGGGCTTCACCCCTCCACTTT. It codes for CASSPQGASPLHF.

The V call is TRBV7-9, the J call TRBJ1-2, with D possibly matching TRBD1 (6 bases). V lost 5 bases to trimming and J lost 2 bases, with 18 bases between them. Germline CDR1 is SEHNR and CDR2 is FQNEAQ (reference sequence). The CDR3 is 16 amino acids. The CDR3 loop is CASSQAIGTRNYGYTF. Here the CDR3 DNA reads TGTGCCAGCAGCCAAGCAATAGGGACACGGAACTATGGCTACACCTTC.

This clone was observed once. This chain connects TRBV29-1 to TRBJ2-5, with D maybe TRBD1 (5 bases). V gave up 3 bases and J gave up 1 base, with 12 bases separating them. CDR1 and CDR2 from the germline V gene are SQVTM and ANQGSEA. The CDR3 contains 14 residues. CDR3 nucleotide sequence: TGCAGCGTTGAGGTAGGGGTTGTCCAAGAGACCCAGTACTTC. It translates to CSVEVGVVQETQYF.

V usage is TRBV7-9 and J usage is TRBJ2-1, with 8 positions matching TRBD2. This CDR3 is built from 14 residues. Germline V gene data show CDR1 as SEHNR and CDR2 as FQNEAQ (reference sequence). The J segment lost 9 bases and the V segment lost 5 bases, leaving 9 bases of the junction unmatched. CDR3 coding DNA: TGTGCCAGCAGCCCGGGACTAGGGGAGGGTGAGCAGTTCTTC. This sequence encodes CASSPGLGEGEQFF.

The genes are TRBV7-2 and TRBJ2-2; no clear D gene. The CDR3 consists of 12 residues. V dropped 4 bases and J dropped 4 bases, with 4 bases sitting between them. Germline V gene lookup returns CDR1 SGHTA and CDR2 FQGNSA. The CDR3 loop reads CASSYPTGELFF. The CDR3 region has the DNA TGTGCCAGCAGCTATCCCACCGGGGAGCTGTTTTTT.

The chain uses TRBV13 and TRBJ1-2; TRBD1 matches at 8 bases. The J segment lost 5 bases and the V segment lost 4 bases, leaving 9 bases of the junction unmatched. Germline loops: CDR1 PRHDT, CDR2 FYEKMQ (reference sequence). The CDR3 length is 15 residues. The CDR3 DNA is TGTGCCAGCAGCTCAGGACAGGGAATAGTATATGGCTACACCTTC. This sequence encodes CASSSGQGIVYGYTF.

This chain uses TRBV9 with TRBJ2-7, with no clear D. The length of the CDR3 is 13 residues. V shed 0 bases and J shed 2 bases, with 6 bases lying between them. Per the germline V gene, CDR1 is SGDLS and CDR2 is YYNGEE. CDR3 region: CASSVGQTYEQYF. CDR3 DNA: TGTGCCAGCAGCGTAGGGCAAACCTACGAGCAGTACTTC.

The chain uses TRBV11-2 and TRBJ1-1; no clear D. The CDR3 runs 14 residues. With 0 bases removed from V and 7 bases from J, the gap between germline ends came to 12 bases. From germline, CDR1 is SGHAT and CDR2 FQNNGV. The CDR3 loop is CASSLEANSGEAFF. As DNA, the CDR3 is TGTGCCAGCAGCTTAGAGGCCAACTCGGGTGAAGCTTTCTTT. Using reference TRBV11-2 and TRBJ1-1 for the parts outside the CDR3, the full variable domain is EAGVAQSPRYKIIEKRQSVAFWCNPISGHATLYWYQQILGQGPKLLIQFQNNGVVDDSQLPKDRFSAERLKGVDSTLKIQPAKLEDSAVYLCASSLEANSGEAFFGQGTRLTVV.

V gene TRBV19 combines with J gene TRBJ2-1, with D tentatively TRBD1 (7 bases). The CDR3 is made up of 16 amino acids. Deletions cut 2 bases from V and 6 bases from J, with 17 bases between. Germline V gene sequence: CDR1 LNHDA, CDR2 SQIVND (reference sequence). The CDR3 here is CASSIWVRQGGNEQFF. Written as DNA, the CDR3 is TGTGCCAGTAGTATATGGGTAAGGCAGGGGGGCAATGAGCAGTTCTTC. Full variable domain (missing parts from reference TRBV19 and TRBJ2-1): DGGITQSPKYLFRKEGQNVTLSCEQNLNHDAMYWYRQDPGQGLRLIYYSQIVNDFQKGDIAEGYSVSREKKESFPLTVTSAQKNPTAFYLCASSIWVRQGGNEQFFGPGTRLTVL.

The chain joins TRBV18 to TRBJ2-3; D remains ambiguous. Germline V gives CDR1 KGHSH, CDR2 LQKENI. V was trimmed by 0 bases and J by 2 bases, leaving 6 bases between them. The CDR3 has 14 amino acids. The CDR3, as DNA: TGTGCCAGCTCACCACCGGTCGTCACAGATACGCAGTATTTT. It yields the protein CASSPPVVTDTQYF.

V gene TRBV25-1 combines with J gene TRBJ1-1; 8 bases align to TRBD1. Trimming at V came to 4 bases and at J to 5 bases, leaving 9 bases not matched to a gene. This CDR3 is built from 15 residues. The germline gives CDR1 MGHDK, CDR2 SYGVNS. CDR3 nucleotide sequence: TGTGCCAGCAGTGGCCCGACAGGGGAAAGGACTGAAGCTTTCTTT. It encodes CASSGPTGERTEAFF.

The chain links TRBV6-1 to TRBJ2-4; a possible D gene is TRBD1 (6 bases). CDR1 is MNHNS and CDR2 is SASEGT in the germline V gene. The CDR3 loop spans 13 amino acids. Trimming left V 5 bases short and J 8 bases short, with 13 bases between. CDR3 amino acids: CASSQGYADIQYF. The CDR3 coding sequence is TGTGCCAGCAGTCAGGGGTACGCGGACATTCAGTACTTC.

The chain employs TRBV5-1 and TRBJ1-5; TRBD1 matches at 8 bases. This CDR3 comprises 15 residues. V trimming: 0 bases; J trimming: 3 bases; junction bases outside the gene matches: 2. CDR1 is SGHRS, CDR2 YFSETQ, per germline. As DNA, the CDR3 is TGCGCCAGCAGCTTGGGGCAGGGGGCCAATCAGCCCCAGCATTTT. This translates into CASSLGQGANQPQHF.

The chain employs TRBV18 and TRBJ2-4, with 10 positions matching TRBD2. Germline values: CDR1 KGHSH, CDR2 LQKENI. This CDR3 region has 15 residues. V lost 3 bases and J lost 4; bases outside the gene matches: 3. The CDR3 is CASSPGLAEKNIQYF. The CDR3 DNA reads as TGTGCCAGCTCACCCGGACTAGCGGAGAAAAACATTCAGTACTTC.

The chain has TRBV6-5 and TRBJ2-5; D is unclear. CDR3 length: 13 amino acids. From germline, CDR1 is MNHEY and CDR2 SVGAGI. Trimming stripped 7 bases from V and 4 bases from J, with 13 bases between. Written as DNA, the CDR3 is TGTGCCAGCAACCCCGCCCCTGCAGAGACCCAGTACTTC. It specifies CASNPAPAETQYF.

This clone was seen once. V usage is TRBV7-2 and J usage is TRBJ2-2; a possible D gene is TRBD2 (6 bases). The CDR3 extends over 14 amino acids. The germline CDR1 and CDR2 sequences are SGHTA and FQGNSA. Trimming cost V 3 bases and J 5 bases, with 10 bases left between them. Here the CDR3 reads CASSLGGYTGELFF. Here the CDR3 DNA reads TGTGCCAGCAGCTTGGGGGGTTATACCGGGGAGCTGTTTTTT.

The chain uses TRBV9 and TRBJ2-1; TRBD2 aligns across 10 bases. This CDR3 has 15 amino acids. Trimming removed 2 bases from V and 9 bases from J; junction bases left unmatched: 8. CDR1 is SGDLS, CDR2 YYNGEE, per germline. CDR3 protein: CASSVSLAGVGEQFF. Here the CDR3 DNA reads TGTGCCAGCAGCGTCTCGCTAGCGGGGGTGGGTGAGCAGTTCTTC.

The chain employs TRBV4-3 and TRBJ2-7; D call uncertain. The CDR3 totals 11 residues. The V end lost 0 bases, the J end lost 6 bases, and 3 bases lay between the germline ends. Germline V gene lookup returns CDR1 LGHNA and CDR2 YSLEER. The CDR3 is CASSQDTEQYF. The CDR3 DNA reads as TGCGCCAGCAGCCAAGACACCGAGCAGTACTTC.

The chain combines TRBV15 with TRBJ1-1; the D is unclear. V was cut by 0 bases and J by 3 bases, with 5 bases left in between. Germline CDR1 is LNHNV and CDR2 is YYDKDF (reference sequence). The CDR3 totals 13 residues. Here the CDR3 DNA reads TGTGCCACCAGCAGAGAGTTGCACACTGAAGCTTTCTTT. Translating gives CATSRELHTEAFF.